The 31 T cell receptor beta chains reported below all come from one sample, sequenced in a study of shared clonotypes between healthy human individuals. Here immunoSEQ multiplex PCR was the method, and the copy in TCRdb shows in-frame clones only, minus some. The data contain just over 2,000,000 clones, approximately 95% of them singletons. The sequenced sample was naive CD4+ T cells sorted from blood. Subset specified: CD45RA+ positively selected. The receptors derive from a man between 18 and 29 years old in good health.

The CDR3 loop reads CASSLGPTGIYGYTF. The DNA for the CDR3 is TGCGCCAGCAGCTTGGGCCCGACAGGGATATATGGCTACACCTTC. This chain uses TRBV5-1 with TRBJ1-2, with 7 positions matching TRBD1. The germline CDR1 and CDR2 sequences are SGHRS and YFSETQ. Trimming cost V 0 bases and J 5 bases; bases outside gene matches: 7. The CDR3 totals 15 residues.

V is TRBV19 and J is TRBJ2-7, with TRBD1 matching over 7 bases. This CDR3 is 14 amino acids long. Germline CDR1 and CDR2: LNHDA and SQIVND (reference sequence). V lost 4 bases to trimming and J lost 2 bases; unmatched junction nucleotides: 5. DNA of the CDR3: TGTGCCAGTAGTACCCGGACAGGTACCTACGAGCAGTACTTC. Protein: CASSTRTGTYEQYF.

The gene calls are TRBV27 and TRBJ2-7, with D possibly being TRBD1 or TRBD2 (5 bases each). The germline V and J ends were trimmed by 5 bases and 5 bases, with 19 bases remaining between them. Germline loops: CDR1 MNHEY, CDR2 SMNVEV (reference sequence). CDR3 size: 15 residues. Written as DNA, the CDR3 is TGTGCCAGCAGTAAAATCGGGACGCTTAGGGACGAGCAGTACTTC. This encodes CASSKIGTLRDEQYF.

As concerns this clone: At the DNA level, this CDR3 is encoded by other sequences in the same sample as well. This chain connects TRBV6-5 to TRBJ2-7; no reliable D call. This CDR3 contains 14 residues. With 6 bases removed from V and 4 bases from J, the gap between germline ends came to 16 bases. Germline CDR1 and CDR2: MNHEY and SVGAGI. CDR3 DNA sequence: TGTGCCAGCAGCCTACGGCAGGCCGGATACGAGCAGTACTTC. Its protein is CASSLRQAGYEQYF.

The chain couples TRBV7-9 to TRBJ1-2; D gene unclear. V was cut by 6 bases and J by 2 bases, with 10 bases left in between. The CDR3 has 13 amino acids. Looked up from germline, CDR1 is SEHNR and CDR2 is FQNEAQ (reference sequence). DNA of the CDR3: TGTGCCAGCAGACAAGACGCAAACTATGGCTACACCTTC. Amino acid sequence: CASRQDANYGYTF.

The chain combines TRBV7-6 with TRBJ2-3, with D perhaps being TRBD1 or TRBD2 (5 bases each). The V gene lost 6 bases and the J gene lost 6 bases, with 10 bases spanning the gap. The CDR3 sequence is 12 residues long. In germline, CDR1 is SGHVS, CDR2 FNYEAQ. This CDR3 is CASSKGSDTQYF. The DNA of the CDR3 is TGTGCCAGCAGTAAGGGGAGCGATACGCAGTATTTT.

DNA of the CDR3: TGTGCCACCCAGACTACCTCTCCCCCGGGTACGCAGTATTTT. It is translated as CATQTTSPPGTQYF. V usage is TRBV2 and J usage is TRBJ2-3; perhaps TRBD2 as D (5 bases). The germline V gene has CDR1 SNHLY and CDR2 FYNNEI. With 10 bases removed from V and 8 bases from J, the gap between germline ends came to 22 bases. The CDR3 extends over 14 amino acids.

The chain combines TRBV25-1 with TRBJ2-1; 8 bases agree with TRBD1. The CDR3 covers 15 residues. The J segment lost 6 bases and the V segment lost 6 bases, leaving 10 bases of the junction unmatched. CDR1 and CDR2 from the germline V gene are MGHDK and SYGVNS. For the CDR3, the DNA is TGTGCCAGCAGAAAGACAGGGGTTAATGGCAATGAGCAGTTCTTC. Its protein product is CASRKTGVNGNEQFF.

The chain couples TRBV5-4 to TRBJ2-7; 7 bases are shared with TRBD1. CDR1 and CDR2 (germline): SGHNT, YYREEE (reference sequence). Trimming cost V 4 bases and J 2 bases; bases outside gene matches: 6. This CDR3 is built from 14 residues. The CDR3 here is CASSPTGRTYEQYF. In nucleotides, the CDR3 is TGTGCCAGCAGCCCGACAGGGAGAACCTACGAGCAGTACTTC.

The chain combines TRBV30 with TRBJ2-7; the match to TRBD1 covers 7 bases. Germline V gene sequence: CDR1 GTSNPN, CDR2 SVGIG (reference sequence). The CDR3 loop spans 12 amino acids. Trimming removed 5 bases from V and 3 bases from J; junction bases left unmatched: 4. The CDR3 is CAWGDRIYEQYF. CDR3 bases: TGTGCCTGGGGGGACAGAATCTACGAGCAGTACTTC.

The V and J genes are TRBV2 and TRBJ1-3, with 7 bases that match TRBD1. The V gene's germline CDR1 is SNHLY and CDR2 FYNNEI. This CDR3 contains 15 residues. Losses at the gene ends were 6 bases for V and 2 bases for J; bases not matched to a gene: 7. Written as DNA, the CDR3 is TGTGCCAGCAGAGCCGACAGGGTAACTGGAAACACCATATATTTT. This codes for CASRADRVTGNTIYF.

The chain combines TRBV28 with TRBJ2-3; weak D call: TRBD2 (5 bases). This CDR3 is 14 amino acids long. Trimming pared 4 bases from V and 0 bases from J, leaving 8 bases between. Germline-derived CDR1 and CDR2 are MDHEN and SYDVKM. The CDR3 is CASSWERSTDTQYF. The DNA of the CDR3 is TGTGCCAGCAGTTGGGAGAGAAGCACAGATACGCAGTATTTT.

Here the CDR3 reads CASSLKGVNTEAFF. DNA for the CDR3: TGTGCCAGCAGTTTAAAGGGTGTGAACACTGAAGCTTTCTTT. The chain is built from TRBV28 and TRBJ1-1; no clear D gene. This CDR3 spans 14 amino acids. V was shortened by 2 bases and J by 0 bases, with 7 bases between the two germline ends. Germline loops: CDR1 MDHEN, CDR2 SYDVKM.

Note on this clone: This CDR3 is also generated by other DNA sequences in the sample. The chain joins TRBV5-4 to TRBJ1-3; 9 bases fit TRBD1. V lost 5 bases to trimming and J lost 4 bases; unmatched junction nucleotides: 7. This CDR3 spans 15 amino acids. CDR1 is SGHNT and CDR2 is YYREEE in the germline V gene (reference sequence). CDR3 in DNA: TGTGCCAGCAGTCTACAGGGGGCGCCAGGAAACACCATATATTTT. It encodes CASSLQGAPGNTIYF.

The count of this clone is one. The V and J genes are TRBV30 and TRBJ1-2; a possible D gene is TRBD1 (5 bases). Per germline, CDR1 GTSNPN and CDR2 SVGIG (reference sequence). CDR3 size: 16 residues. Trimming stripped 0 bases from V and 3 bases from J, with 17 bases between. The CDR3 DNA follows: TGTGCCTGGAGTGTAGCTCGGGGTGGGGGTGACTATGGCTACACCTTC. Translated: CAWSVARGGGDYGYTF.

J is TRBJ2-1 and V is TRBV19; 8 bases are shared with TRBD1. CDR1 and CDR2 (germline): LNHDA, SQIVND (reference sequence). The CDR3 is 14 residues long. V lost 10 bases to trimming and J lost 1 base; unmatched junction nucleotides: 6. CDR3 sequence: CATSDRGSYNEQFF. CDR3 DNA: TGTGCCACCTCAGACAGGGGATCCTACAATGAGCAGTTCTTC.

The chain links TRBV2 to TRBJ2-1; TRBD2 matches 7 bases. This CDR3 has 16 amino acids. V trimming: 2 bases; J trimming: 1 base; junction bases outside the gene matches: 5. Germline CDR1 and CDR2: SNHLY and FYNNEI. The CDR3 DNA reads TGTGCCAGCAGTGAACTAGCGGCACTTTCCTACAATGAGCAGTTCTTC. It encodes CASSELAALSYNEQFF.

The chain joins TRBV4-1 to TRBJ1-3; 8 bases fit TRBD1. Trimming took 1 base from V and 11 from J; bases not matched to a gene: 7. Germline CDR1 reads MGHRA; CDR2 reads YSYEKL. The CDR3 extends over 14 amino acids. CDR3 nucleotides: TGCGCCAGCAGCCAAGTAGACAGGGGAATCGCCATATATTTT. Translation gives CASSQVDRGIAIYF.

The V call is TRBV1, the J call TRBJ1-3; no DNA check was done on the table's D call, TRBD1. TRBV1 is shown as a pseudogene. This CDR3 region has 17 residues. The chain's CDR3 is CTSSRRGQGGSGNTIYF. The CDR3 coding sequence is TGCACCAGCAGCCGGAGGGGACAGGGTGGTTCTGGAAACACCATATATTTT.

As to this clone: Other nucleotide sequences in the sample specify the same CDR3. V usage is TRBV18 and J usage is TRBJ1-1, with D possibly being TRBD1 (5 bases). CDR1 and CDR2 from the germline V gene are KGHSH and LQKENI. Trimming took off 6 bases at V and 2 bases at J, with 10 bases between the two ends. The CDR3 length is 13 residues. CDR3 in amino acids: CASSADRNTEAFF. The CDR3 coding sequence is TGTGCCAGCTCCGCCGACAGAAACACTGAAGCTTTCTTT.

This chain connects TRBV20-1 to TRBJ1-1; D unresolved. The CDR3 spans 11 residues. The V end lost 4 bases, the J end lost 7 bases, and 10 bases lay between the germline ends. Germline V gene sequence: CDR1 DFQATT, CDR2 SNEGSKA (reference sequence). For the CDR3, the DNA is TGCAGTGCTATGGTTTCCTTTGAAGCTTTCTTT. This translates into CSAMVSFEAFF.

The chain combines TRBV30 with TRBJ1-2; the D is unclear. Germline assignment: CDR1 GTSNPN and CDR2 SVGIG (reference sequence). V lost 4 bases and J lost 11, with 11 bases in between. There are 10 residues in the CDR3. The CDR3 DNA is TGTGCCTGGAAACGTGCGGAATACACCTTC. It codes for CAWKRAEYTF.

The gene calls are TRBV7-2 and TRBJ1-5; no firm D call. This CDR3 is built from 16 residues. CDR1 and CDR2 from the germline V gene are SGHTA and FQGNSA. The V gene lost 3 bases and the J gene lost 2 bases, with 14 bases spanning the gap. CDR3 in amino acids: CASSFSLGNGNQPQHF. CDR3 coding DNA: TGTGCCAGCAGCTTTTCCCTGGGGAATGGCAATCAGCCCCAGCATTTT.

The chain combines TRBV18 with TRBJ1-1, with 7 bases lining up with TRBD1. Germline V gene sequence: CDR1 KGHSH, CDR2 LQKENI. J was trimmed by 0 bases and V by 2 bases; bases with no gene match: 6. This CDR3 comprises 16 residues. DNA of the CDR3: TGTGCCAGCTCACCATCCCCCAGGGGGGTGAACACTGAAGCTTTCTTT. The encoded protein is CASSPSPRGVNTEAFF.

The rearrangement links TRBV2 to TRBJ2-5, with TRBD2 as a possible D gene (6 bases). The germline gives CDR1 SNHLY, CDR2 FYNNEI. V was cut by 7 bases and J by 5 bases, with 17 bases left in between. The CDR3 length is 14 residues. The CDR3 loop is CASTVRGGAETQYF. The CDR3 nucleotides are TGTGCCAGCACCGTCCGGGGAGGCGCCGAGACCCAGTACTTC.

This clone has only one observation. CDR3 sequence: CAWSANSENGYTF. In DNA, the CDR3 is TGTGCCTGGAGTGCAAACAGCGAGAATGGCTACACCTTC. This chain links TRBV30 with TRBJ1-2; D is unresolved. The V gene lost 1 base and the J gene lost 6 bases, with 12 bases spanning the gap. The CDR3 contains 13 residues. Germline CDR1 reads GTSNPN; CDR2 reads SVGIG (reference sequence).

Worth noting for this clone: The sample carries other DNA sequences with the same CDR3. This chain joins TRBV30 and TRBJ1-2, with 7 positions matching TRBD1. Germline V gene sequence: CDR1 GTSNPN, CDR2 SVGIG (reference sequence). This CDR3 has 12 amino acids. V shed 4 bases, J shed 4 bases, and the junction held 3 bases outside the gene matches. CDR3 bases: TGTGCCTGGACTGGGACAGCCTATGGCTACACCTTC. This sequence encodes CAWTGTAYGYTF.

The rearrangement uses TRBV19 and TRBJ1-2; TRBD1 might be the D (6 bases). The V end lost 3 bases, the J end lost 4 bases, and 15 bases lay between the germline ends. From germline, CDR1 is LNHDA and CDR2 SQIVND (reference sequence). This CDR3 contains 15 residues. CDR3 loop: CASSMAPQGGYGYTF. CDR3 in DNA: TGTGCCAGTAGTATGGCCCCACAGGGAGGCTATGGCTACACCTTC. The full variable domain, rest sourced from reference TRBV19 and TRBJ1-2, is DGGITQSPKYLFRKEGQNVTLSCEQNLNHDAMYWYRQDPGQGLRLIYYSQIVNDFQKGDIAEGYSVSREKKESFPLTVTSAQKNPTAFYLCASSMAPQGGYGYTFGSGTRLTVV.

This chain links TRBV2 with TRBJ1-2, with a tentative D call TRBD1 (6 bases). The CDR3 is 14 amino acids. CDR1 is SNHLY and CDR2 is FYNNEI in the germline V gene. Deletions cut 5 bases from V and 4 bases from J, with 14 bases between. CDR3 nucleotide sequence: TGTGCCAGCAGTTCCCGACAGGATAGCTATGGCTACACCTTC. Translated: CASSSRQDSYGYTF.

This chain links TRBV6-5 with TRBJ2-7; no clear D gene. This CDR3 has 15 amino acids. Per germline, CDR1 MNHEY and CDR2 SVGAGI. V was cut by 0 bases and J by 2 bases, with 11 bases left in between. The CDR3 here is CASSYSDRQTYEQYF. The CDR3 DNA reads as TGTGCCAGCAGTTACTCTGATCGGCAAACCTACGAGCAGTACTTC.

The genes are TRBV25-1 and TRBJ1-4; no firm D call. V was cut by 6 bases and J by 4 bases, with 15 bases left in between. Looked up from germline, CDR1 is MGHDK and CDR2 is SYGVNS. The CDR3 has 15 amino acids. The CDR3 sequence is CASSPPARNNEKLFF. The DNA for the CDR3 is TGTGCCAGCAGCCCCCCTGCGAGGAATAATGAAAAACTGTTTTTT.